This T cell receptor (beta chain) was found in a study of beta chain features in type 1 diabetes. This clone appeared a few times. As every portion of the isolated RNA was reverse transcribed, the sequencing read expressed TCRB transcripts. Here immunoSEQ multiplex PCR was the method, and the copy in TCRdb shows in-frame clones only, minus some. The sample yields hundreds of thousands of clones, 13% to 15% seen once. This CDR3 contains 13 residues. The V and J ends lost 2 bases and 5 bases respectively, with 9 bases between them. Germline V gene lookup returns CDR1 SGHDN and CDR2 FVKESK. What was sequenced was naive CD4+ T cells from blood. This TCR was sampled from a middle-aged woman in good health. The genes are TRBV14 and TRBJ2-5; D unresolved. In DNA, the CDR3 is TGTGCCAGCAGCCAACAAGCGAGGGAGACCCAGTACTTC. This sequence encodes CASSQQARETQYF. The complete variable domain, with remaining parts taken from reference TRBV14 and TRBJ2-5, reads EAGVTQFPSHSVIEKGQTVTLRCDPISGHDNLYWYRRVMGKEIKFLLHFVKESKQDESGMPNNRFLAERTGGTYSTLKVQPAELEDSGVYFCASSQQARETQYFGPGTRLLVL.